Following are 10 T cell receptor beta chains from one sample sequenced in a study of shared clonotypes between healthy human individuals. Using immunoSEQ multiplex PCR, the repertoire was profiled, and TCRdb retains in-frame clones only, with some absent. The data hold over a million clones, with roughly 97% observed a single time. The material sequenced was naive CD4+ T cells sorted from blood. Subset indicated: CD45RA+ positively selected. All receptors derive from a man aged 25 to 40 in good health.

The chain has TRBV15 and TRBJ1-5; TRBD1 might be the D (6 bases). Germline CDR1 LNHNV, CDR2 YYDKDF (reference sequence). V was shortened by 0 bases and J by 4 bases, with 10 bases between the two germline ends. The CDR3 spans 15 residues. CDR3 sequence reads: CATSRERQENQPQHF. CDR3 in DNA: TGTGCCACCAGCAGAGAACGACAGGAAAATCAGCCCCAGCATTTT.

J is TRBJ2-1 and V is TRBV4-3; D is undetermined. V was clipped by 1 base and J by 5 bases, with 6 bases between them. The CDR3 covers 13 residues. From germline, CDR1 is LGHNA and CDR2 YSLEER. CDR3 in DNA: TGCGCCAGCAGCCAAGTCCAAAACAATGAGCAGTTCTTC. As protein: CASSQVQNNEQFF.

The CDR3 here is CSVEAPAGLLIDTQYF. The CDR3 nucleotides read TGCAGCGTTGAAGCCCCGGCAGGCCTATTGATAGATACGCAGTATTTT. This chain uses TRBV29-1 with TRBJ2-3; D is unresolved. The V end lost 1 base, the J end lost 5 bases, and 19 bases lay between the germline ends. The CDR3 has 16 amino acids. Germline CDR1 and CDR2: SQVTM and ANQGSEA.

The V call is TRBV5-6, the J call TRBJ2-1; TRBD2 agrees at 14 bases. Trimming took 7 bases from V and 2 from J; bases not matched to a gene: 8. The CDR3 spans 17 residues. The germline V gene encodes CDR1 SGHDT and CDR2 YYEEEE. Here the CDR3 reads CASQGLAGEGAYNEQFF. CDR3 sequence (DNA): TGTGCCAGCCAGGGACTAGCGGGGGAAGGGGCCTACAATGAGCAGTTCTTC.

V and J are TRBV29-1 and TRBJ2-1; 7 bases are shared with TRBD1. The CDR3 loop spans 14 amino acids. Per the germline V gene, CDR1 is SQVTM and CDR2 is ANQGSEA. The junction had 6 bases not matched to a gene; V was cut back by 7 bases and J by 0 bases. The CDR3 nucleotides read TGCAGCGCCTACGGGGACAGCTCCTACAATGAGCAGTTCTTC. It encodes CSAYGDSSYNEQFF.

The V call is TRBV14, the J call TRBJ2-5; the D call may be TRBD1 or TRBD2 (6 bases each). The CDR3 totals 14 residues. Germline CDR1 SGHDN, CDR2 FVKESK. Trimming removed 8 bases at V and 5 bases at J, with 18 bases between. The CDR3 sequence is CASAGQTNWETQYF. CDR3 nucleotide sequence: TGTGCCAGCGCGGGACAAACCAACTGGGAGACCCAGTACTTC.

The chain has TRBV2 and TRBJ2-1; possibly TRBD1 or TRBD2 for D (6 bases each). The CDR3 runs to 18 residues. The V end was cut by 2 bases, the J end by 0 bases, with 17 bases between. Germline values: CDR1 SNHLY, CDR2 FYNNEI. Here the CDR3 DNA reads TGTGCCAGCAGTGAAAGGGGGTTAGGGGGAGGCTCCTACAATGAGCAGTTCTTC. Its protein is CASSERGLGGGSYNEQFF.

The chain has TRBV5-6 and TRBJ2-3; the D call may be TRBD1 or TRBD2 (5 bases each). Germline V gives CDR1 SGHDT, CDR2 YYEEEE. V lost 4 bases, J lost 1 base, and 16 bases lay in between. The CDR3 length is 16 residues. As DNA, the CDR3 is TGTGCCAGCAGCGTAGAATCGGGACGCCGCACAGATACGCAGTATTTT. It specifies CASSVESGRRTDTQYF. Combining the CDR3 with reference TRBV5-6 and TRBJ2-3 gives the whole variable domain DAGVTQSPTHLIKTRGQQVTLRCSPKSGHDTVSWYQQALGQGPQFIFQYYEEEERQRGNFPDRFSGHQFPNYSSELNVNALLLGDSALYLCASSVESGRRTDTQYFGPGTRLTVL.

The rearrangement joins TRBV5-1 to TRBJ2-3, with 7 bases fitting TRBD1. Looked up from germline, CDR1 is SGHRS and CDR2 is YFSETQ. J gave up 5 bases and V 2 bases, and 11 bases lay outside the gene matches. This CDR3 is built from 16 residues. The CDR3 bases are TGCGCCAGCAGCTTCGTGGCTCCCTCAGGGGGAGATACGCAGTATTTT. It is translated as CASSFVAPSGGDTQYF.

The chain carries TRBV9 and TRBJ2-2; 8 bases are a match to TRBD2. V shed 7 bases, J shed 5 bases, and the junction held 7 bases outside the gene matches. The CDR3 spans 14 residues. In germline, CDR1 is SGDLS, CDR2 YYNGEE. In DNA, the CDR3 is TGTGCCAGCGGACTAGCCTTAACTACCGGGGAGCTGTTTTTT. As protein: CASGLALTTGELFF. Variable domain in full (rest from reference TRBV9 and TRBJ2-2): DSGVTQTPKHLITATGQRVTLRCSPRSGDLSVYWYQQSLDQGLQFLIQYYNGEERAKGNILERFSAQQFPDLHSELNLSSLELGDSALYFCASGLALTTGELFFGEGSRLTVL.